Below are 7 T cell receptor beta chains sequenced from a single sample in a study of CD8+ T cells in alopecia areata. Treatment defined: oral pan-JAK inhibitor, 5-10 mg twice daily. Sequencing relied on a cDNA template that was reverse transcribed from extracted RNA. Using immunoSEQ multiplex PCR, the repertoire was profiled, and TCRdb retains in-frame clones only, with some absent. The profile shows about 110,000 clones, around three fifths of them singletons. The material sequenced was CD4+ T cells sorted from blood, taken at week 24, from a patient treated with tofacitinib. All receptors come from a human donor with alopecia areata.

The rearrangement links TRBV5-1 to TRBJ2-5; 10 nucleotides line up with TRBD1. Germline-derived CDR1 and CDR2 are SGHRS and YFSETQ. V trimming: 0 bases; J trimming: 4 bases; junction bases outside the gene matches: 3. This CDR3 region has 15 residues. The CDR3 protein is CASSLGQGARETQYF. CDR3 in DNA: TGCGCCAGCAGCTTGGGACAGGGGGCGCGAGAGACCCAGTACTTC.

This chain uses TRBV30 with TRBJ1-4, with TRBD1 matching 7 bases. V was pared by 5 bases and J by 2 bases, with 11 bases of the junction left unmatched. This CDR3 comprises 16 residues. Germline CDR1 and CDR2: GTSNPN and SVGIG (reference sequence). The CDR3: CAWGQARGGTNEKLFF. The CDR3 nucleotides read TGTGCCTGGGGACAGGCTAGGGGGGGGACTAATGAAAAACTGTTTTTT. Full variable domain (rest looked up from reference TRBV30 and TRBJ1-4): SQTIHQWPATLVQPVGSPLSLECTVEGTSNPNLYWYRQAAGRGLQLLFYSVGIGQISSEVPQNLSASRPQDRQFILSSKKLLLSDSGFYLCAWGQARGGTNEKLFFGSGTQLSVL.

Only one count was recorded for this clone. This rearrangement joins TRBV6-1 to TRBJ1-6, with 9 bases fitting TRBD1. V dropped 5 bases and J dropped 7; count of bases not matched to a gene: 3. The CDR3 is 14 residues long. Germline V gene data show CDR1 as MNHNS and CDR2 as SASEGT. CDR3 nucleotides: TGTGCCAGCAGTACTGGGACAGGGAATTCACCCCTCCACTTT. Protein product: CASSTGTGNSPLHF.

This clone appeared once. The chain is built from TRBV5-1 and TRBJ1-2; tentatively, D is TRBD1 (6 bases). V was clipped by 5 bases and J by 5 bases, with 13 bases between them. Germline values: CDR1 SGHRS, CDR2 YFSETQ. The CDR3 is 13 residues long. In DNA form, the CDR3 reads TGCGCCAGCAGAGGGGGATTGGAATATGGCTACACCTTC. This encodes CASRGGLEYGYTF. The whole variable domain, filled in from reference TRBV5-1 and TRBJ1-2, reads KAGVTQTPRYLIKTRGQQVTLSCSPISGHRSVSWYQQTPGQGLQFLFEYFSETQRNKGNFPGRFSGRQFSNSRSEMNVSTLELGDSALYLCASRGGLEYGYTFGSGTRLTVV.

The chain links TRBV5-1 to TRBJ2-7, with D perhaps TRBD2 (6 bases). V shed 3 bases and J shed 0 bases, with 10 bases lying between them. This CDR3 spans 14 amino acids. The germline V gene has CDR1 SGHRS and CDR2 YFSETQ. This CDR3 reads CASSSDGSSYEQYF. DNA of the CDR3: TGCGCCAGCAGCTCAGACGGGAGCTCCTACGAGCAGTACTTC.

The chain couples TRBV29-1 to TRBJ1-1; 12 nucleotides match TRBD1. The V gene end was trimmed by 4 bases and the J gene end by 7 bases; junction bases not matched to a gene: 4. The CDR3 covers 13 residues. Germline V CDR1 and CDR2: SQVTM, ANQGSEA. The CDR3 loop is CSVVGQGAVEAFF. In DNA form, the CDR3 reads TGCAGCGTTGTGGGACAGGGGGCGGTTGAAGCTTTCTTT.

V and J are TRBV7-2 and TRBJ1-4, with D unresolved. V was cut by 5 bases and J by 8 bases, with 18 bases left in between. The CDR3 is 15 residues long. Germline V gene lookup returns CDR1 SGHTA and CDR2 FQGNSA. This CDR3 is CASSQDTTQREKLFF. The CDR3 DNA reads TGTGCCAGCAGCCAAGATACTACACAGAGAGAAAAACTGTTTTTT.